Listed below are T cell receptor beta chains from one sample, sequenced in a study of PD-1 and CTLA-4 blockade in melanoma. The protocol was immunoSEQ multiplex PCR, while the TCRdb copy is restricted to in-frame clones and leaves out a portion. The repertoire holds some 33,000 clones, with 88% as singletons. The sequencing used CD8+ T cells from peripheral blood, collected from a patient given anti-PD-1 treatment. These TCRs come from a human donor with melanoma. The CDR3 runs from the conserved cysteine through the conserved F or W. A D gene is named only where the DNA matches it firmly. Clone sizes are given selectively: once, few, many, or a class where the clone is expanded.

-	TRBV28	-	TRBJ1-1	TGTGCCAGCAGATGGACGGGGAACACTGAAGCTTTCTTT	CASRWTGNTEAFF
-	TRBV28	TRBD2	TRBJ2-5	TGTGCCAGCAGTCTAAAAGCGGGGGGGCCGCAGGAGACCCAGTACTTC	CASSLKAGGPQETQYF
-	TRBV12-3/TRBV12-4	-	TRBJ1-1	TGTGCCAGCAGGGGGGAACCTGAAGCTTTCTTT	CASRGEPEAFF
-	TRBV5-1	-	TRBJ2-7	TGCGCCAGCAGCTTGGGGGGCGAGCAGTACTTC	CASSLGGEQYF
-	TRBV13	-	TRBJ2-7	TGTGCCAGCAGCATCCCAGGGAGCTCCTACGAGCAGTACTTC	CASSIPGSSYEQYF
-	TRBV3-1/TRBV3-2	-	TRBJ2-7	TGTGCCAGCAGCCCAGGGGCAGGCTACGAGCAGTACTTC	CASSPGAGYEQYF
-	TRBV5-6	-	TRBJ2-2	TGTGCCAGCAGCGGTACCTGGACCGAATCAACCGGGGAGCTGTTTTTT	CASSGTWTESTGELFF
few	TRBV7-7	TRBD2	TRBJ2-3	TGTGCCAGCAGCTTAGGGACTAGCGGGGGAACAGATACGCAGTATTTT	CASSLGTSGGTDTQYF
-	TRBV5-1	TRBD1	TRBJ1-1	TGCGCCAGCAGCTTAGATGACAGGGGTCCTAACACTGAAGCTTTCTTT	CASSLDDRGPNTEAFF
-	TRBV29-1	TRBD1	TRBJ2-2	TGCAGCGTCCCCGGGACAGAGAACACCGGGGAGCTGTTTTTT	CSVPGTENTGELFF
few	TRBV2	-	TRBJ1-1	TGTGCCAGCATCAGCGGGAAAGGGGACACTGAAGCTTTCTTT	CASISGKGDTEAFF
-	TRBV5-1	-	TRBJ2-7	TGCGCCAGCAGCTTGGTCGCAGGGTCCTCCTACGAGCAGTACTTC	CASSLVAGSSYEQYF
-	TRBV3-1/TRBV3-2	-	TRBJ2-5	TGTGCCAGCAGCGGGGGAAGGGACATCGGGACCCAGTACTTC	CASSGGRDIGTQYF
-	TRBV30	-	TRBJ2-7	TGTGCCTGGAGTCGGGCGGGCCTCTCCTACGAGCAGTACTTC	CAWSRAGLSYEQYF
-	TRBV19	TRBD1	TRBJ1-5	TGTGCCAGTTTGGGGTTGCGCGGACAGGGCCTGGGGCCCCAGCATTTT	CASLGLRGQGLGPQHF
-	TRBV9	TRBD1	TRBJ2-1	TGTGCCAGCAGCGGAAGCCGGGACAGACTCTACAATGAGCAGTTCTTC	CASSGSRDRLYNEQFF
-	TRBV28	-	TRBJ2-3	TGTGCCAGCAGTCCCCCATGGACCCAGCCCACAGATACGCAGTATTTT	CASSPPWTQPTDTQYF
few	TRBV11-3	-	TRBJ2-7	TGTGCCAGCAGCCCGGGACGGCACTCCTACGAGCAGTACTTC	CASSPGRHSYEQYF
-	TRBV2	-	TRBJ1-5	TGTGCCAGCAGCGAACCAGGGAATCAGCCCCAGCATTTT	CASSEPGNQPQHF
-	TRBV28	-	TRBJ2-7	TGTGCCAGCAGTTTAGTCTACCCCTACGAGCAGTACTTC	CASSLVYPYEQYF
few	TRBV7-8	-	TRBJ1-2	TGTGCCAGCAGCTTAGCGATTGGCAGAACTTATGGCTACACCTTC	CASSLAIGRTYGYTF
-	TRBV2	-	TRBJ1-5	TGTGCCAGCAGTGACGGGGATCGGGGCAGGAGGGGGGTGCCCCAGCATTTT	CASSDGDRGRRGVPQHF
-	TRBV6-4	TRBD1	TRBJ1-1	TGTGCCAGGCAGACAGGGGGGAGTGAGACTGAAGCTTTCTTT	CARQTGGSETEAFF
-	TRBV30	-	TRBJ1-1	TGTGCCTGGGGACCCGGACTCCCGAACACTGAAGCTTTCTTT	CAWGPGLPNTEAFF
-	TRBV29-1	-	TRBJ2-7	TGCAGCGTCGCCACCCCGTACGAGCAGTACTTC	CSVATPYEQYF
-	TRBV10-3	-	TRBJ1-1	TGTGCCATCAGTGAGTTGGGGGGGGCGAACACTGAAGCTTTCTTT	CAISELGGANTEAFF
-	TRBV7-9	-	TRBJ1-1	TGTGCCAGCAGCGCTACAGGGAGGGGCACTGAAGCTTTCTTT	CASSATGRGTEAFF
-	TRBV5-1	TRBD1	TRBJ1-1	TGCGCCAGCAGCTTTGGACAGGGGGACACTGAAGCTTTCTTT	CASSFGQGDTEAFF
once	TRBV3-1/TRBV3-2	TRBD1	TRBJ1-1	TGTGCCAGCAGCCAGGGGACAGTTAACACTGAAGCTTTCTTT	CASSQGTVNTEAFF
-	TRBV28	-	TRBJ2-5	TGTGCCAGCAGTACCCGGGCAGGGGAAGAGACCCAGTACTTC	CASSTRAGEETQYF
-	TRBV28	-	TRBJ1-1	TGTGCCAGCAGCAATAATCCGGGACAGAACACTGAAGCTTTCTTT	CASSNNPGQNTEAFF
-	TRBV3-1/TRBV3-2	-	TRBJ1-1	TGTGCCAGCAGCCCGGCGGGCACTGAAGCTTTCTTT	CASSPAGTEAFF
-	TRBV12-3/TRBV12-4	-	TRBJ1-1	TGTGCCAGCAGTTTCTCGGGTAGGACTGAAGCTTTCTTT	CASSFSGRTEAFF
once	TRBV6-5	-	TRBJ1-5	TGTGCCAGCAGGGTCGCACAGCTTAGCAATCAGCCCCAGCATTTT	CASRVAQLSNQPQHF
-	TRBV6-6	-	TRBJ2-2	TGTGCCAGCAGGACGGGGAAAATCGCCGGGGAGCTGTTTTTT	CASRTGKIAGELFF
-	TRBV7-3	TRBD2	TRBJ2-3	TGTGCCAGCAGCTTAGGCGGGGGGGCAGATACGCAGTATTTT	CASSLGGGADTQYF
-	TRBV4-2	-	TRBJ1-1	TGTGCCAGCAGCCAAGAAGAAGGGTCGGGAACTGAAGCTTTCTTT	CASSQEEGSGTEAFF
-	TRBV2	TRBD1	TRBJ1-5	TGTGCCAGCAGTGATCCAGGGACAGGGGGGAACAATCAGCCCCAGCATTTT	CASSDPGTGGNNQPQHF
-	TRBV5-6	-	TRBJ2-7	TGTGCCAGCAGCCCGCAGGGGGGTTCCCCCCGCTGGGGAGAGCAGTACTTC	CASSPQGGSPRWGEQYF
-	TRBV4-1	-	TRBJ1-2	TGCGCCAGCAGCCAAGTAAGGGGTTCCTATGGCTACACCTTC	CASSQVRGSYGYTF
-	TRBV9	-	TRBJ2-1	TGTGCCAGCAGCGTGGTGACAGGTTCCTACAATGAGCAGTTCTTC	CASSVVTGSYNEQFF